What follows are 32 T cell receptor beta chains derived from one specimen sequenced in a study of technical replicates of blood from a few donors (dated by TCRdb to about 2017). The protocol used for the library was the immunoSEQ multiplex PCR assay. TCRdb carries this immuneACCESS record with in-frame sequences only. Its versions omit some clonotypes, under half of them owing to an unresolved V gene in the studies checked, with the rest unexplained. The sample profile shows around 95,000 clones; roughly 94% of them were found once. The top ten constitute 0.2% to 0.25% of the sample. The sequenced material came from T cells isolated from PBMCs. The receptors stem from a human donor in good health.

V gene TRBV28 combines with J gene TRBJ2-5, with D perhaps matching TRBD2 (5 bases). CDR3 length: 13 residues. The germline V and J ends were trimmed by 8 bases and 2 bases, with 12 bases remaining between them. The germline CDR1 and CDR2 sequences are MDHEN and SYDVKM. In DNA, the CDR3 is TGTGCCAGCTTTAAGGAGCGGCAAGAGACCCAGTACTTC. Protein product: CASFKERQETQYF.

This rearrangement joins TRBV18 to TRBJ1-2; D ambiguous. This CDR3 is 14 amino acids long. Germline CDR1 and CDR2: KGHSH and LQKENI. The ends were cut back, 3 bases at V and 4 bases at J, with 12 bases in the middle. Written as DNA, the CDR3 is TGTGCCAGCTCACCGGACGGGGATCTCTATGGCTACACCTTC. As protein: CASSPDGDLYGYTF.

The CDR3 nucleotides read TGCGCCAGCAGCCAAGACCCGTATAGCACAGATACGCAGTATTTT. Its protein product is CASSQDPYSTDTQYF. The chain has TRBV4-1 and TRBJ2-3, with unresolved D. Germline CDR1 MGHRA, CDR2 YSYEKL. This CDR3 is 15 amino acids long. The ends were cut back, 0 bases at V and 0 bases at J, with 7 bases in the middle.

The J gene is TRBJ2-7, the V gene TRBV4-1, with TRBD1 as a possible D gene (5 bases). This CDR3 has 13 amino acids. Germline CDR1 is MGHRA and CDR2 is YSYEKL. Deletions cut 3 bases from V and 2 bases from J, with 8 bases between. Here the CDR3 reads CASSQGLAYEQYF. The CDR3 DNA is TGCGCCAGCAGCCAGGGGCTAGCCTACGAGCAGTACTTC.

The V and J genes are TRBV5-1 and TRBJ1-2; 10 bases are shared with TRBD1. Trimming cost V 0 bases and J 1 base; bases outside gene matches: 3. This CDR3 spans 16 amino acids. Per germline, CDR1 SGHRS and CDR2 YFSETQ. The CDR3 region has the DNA TGCGCCAGCAGCTTGGGGACAGGGGGAGATAACTATGGCTACACCTTC. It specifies CASSLGTGGDNYGYTF. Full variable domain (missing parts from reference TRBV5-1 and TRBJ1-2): KAGVTQTPRYLIKTRGQQVTLSCSPISGHRSVSWYQQTPGQGLQFLFEYFSETQRNKGNFPGRFSGRQFSNSRSEMNVSTLELGDSALYLCASSLGTGGDNYGYTFGSGTRLTVV.

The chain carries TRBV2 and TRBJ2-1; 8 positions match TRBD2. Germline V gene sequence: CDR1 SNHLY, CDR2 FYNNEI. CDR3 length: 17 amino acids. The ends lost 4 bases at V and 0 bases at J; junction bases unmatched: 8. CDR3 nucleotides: TGTGCCAGCAGTGGACTAGCGAGCACAAACTCCTACAATGAGCAGTTCTTC. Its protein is CASSGLASTNSYNEQFF.

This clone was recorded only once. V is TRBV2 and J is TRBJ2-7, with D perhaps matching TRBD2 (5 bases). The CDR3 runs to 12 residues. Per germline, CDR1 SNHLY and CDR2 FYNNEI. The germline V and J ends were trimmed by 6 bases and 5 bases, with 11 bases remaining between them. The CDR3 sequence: CASSEGYDEQYF. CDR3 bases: TGTGCCAGCAGCGAGGGTTACGACGAGCAGTACTTC.

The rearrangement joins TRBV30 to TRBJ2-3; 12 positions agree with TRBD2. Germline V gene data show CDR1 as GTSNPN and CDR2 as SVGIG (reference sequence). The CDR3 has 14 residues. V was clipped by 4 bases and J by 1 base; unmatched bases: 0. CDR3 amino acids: CAWTSGGGTDTQYF. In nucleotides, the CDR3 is TGTGCCTGGACTAGCGGGGGGGGCACAGATACGCAGTATTTT.

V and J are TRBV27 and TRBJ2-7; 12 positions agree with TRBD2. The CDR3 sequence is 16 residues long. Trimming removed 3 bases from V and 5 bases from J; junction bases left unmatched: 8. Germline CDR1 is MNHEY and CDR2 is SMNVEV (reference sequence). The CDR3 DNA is TGTGCCAGCAGTTTCTGGACTAGCGGGGTCGCGGACGAGCAGTACTTC. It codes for CASSFWTSGVADEQYF.

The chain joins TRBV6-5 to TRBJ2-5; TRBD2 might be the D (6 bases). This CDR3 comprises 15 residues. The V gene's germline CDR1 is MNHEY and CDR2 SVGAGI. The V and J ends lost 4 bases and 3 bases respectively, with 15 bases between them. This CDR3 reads CASSSPRDFKETQYF. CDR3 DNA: TGTGCCAGCAGTTCACCTCGGGACTTCAAAGAGACCCAGTACTTC.

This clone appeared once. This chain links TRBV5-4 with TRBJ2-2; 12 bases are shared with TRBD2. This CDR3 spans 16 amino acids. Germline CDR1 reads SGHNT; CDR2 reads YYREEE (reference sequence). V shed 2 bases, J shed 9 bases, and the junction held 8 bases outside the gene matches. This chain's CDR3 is CASSFLTSGGQRELFF. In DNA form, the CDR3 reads TGTGCCAGCAGCTTCCTGACTAGCGGGGGCCAACGGGAGCTGTTTTTT.

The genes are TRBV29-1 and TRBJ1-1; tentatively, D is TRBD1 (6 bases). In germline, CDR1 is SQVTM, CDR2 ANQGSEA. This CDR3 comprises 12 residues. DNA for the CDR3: TGCGGCCATAGGGACACGAACACTGAAGCTTTCTTT. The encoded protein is CGHRDTNTEAFF.

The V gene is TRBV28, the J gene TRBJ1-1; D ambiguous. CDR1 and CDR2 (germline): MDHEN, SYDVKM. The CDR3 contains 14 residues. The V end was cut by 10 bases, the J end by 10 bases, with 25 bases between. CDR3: CATRGRFGGFRAFF. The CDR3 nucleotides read TGTGCCACCCGCGGTAGGTTCGGAGGCTTCAGAGCTTTCTTT.

The CDR3 here is CASSAGRASYEQYF. Here the CDR3 DNA reads TGTGCCAGCAGTGCCGGGAGGGCATCCTACGAGCAGTACTTC. The chain recombines TRBV2 with TRBJ2-7; 8 nucleotides line up with TRBD2. CDR1 and CDR2 (germline): SNHLY, FYNNEI. Germline trimming cut 4 bases from V and 1 base from J; bases unmatched to any gene: 3. The CDR3 covers 14 residues.

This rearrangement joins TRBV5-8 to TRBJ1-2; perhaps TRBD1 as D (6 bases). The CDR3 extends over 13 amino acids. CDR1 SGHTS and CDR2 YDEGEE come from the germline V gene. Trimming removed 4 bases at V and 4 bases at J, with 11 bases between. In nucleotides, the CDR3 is TGTGCCAGCAGCGTTGACAGGCGCTATGGCTACACCTTC. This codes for CASSVDRRYGYTF.

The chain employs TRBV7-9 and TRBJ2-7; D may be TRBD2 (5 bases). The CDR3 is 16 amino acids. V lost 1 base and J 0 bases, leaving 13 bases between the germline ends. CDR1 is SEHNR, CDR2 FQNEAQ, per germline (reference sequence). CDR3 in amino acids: CASSLDGEWGSYEQYF. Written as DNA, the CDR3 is TGTGCCAGCAGCTTAGACGGGGAATGGGGCTCCTACGAGCAGTACTTC.

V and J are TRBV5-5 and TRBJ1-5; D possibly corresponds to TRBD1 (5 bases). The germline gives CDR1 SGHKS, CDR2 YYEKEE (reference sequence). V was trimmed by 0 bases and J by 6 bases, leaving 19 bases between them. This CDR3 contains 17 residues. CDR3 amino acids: CASSLAESGSGGQPQHF. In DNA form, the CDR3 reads TGTGCCAGCAGCTTGGCCGAGTCAGGGTCGGGAGGTCAGCCCCAGCATTTT.

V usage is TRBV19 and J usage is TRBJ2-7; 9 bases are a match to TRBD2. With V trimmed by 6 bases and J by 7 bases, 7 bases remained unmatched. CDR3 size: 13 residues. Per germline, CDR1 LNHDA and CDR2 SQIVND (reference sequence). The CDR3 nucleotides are TGTGCCAGTAGCAGCCGGACTAGCGATGAGCAGTACTTC. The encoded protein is CASSSRTSDEQYF. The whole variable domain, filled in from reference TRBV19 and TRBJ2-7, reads DGGITQSPKYLFRKEGQNVTLSCEQNLNHDAMYWYRQDPGQGLRLIYYSQIVNDFQKGDIAEGYSVSREKKESFPLTVTSAQKNPTAFYLCASSSRTSDEQYFGPGTRLTVT.

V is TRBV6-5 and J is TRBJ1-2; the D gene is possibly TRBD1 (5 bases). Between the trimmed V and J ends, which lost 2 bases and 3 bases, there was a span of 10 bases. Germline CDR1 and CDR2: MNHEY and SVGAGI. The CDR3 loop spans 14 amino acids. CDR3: CASSYHGGDYGYTF. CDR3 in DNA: TGTGCCAGCAGTTACCATGGGGGGGACTATGGCTACACCTTC.

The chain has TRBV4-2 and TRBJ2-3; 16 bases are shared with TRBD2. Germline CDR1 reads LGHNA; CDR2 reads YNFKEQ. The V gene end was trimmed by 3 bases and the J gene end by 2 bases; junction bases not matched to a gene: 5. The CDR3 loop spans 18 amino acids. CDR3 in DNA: TGTGCCAGCAGCCAGGGGACTAGCGGGGGGGACCTCACAGATACGCAGTATTTT. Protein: CASSQGTSGGDLTDTQYF.

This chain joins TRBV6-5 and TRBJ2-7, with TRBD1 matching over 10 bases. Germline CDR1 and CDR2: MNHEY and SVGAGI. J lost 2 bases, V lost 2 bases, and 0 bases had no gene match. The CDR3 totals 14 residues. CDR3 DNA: TGTGCCAGCAGTTACGGGACAGGGGCCTACGAGCAGTACTTC. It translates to CASSYGTGAYEQYF.

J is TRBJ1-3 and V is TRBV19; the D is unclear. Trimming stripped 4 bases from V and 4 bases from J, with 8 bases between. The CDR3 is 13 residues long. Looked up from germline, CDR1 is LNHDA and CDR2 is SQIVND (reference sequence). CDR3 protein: CASSRGIGNTIYF. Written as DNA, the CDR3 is TGTGCCAGTAGTAGAGGTATCGGAAACACCATATATTTT.

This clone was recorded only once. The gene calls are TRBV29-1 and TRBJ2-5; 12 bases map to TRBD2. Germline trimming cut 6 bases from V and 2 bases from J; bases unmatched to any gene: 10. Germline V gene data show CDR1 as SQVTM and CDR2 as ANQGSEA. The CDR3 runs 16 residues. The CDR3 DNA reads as TGCAGCGTGGCATCGACTAGCGGGGGTCCTCAAGAGACCCAGTACTTC. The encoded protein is CSVASTSGGPQETQYF.

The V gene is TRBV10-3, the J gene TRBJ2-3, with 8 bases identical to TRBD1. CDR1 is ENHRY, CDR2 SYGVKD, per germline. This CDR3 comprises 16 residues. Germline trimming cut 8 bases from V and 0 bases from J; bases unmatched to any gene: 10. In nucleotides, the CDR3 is TGTGCCATCGGAGAACTGACAGGGGCTAGCACAGATACGCAGTATTTT. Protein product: CAIGELTGASTDTQYF.

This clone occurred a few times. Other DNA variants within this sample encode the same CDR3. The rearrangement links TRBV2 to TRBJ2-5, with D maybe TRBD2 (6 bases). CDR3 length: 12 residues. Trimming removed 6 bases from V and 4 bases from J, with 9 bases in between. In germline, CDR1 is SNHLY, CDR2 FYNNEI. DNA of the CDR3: TGTGCCAGCAGGACTAGTGGAGAGACCCAGTACTTC. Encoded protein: CASRTSGETQYF.

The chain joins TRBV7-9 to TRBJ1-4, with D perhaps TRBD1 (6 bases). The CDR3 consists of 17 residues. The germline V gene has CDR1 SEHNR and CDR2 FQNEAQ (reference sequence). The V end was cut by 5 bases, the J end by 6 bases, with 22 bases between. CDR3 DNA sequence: TGTGCCAGCAGCCCCGAAGGGGGGGCTACCTTAGATGAAAAACTGTTTTTT. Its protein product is CASSPEGGATLDEKLFF.

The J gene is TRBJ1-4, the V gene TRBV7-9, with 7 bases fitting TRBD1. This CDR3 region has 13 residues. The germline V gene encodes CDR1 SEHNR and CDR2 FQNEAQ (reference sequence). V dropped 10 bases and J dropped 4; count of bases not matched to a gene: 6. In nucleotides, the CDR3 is TGTGCCACGCAGGGGGAGAATAATGAAAAACTGTTTTTT. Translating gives CATQGENNEKLFF.

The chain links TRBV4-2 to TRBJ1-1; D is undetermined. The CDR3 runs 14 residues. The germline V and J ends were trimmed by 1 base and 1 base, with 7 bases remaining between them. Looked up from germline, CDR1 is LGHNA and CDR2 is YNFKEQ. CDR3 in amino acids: CASSQGYGNTEAFF. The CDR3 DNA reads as TGTGCCAGCAGCCAAGGATACGGGAACACTGAAGCTTTCTTT.

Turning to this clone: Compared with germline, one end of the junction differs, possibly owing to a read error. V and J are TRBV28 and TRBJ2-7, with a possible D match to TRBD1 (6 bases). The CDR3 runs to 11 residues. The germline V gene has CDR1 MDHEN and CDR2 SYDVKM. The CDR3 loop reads CASSPRGTPHF. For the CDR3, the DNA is TGTGCCAGCAGCCCTAGGGGGACGCCACACTTC. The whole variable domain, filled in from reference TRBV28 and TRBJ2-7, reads DVKVTQSSRYLVKRTGEKVFLECVQDMDHENMFWYRQDPGLGLRLIYFSYDVKMKEKGDIPEGYSVSREKKERFSLILESASTNQTSMYLCASSPRGTPHFGPGTRLTVT.

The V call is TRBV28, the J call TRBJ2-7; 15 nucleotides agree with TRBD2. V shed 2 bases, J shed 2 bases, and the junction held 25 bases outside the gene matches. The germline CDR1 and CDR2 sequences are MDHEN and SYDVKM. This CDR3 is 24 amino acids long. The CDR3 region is CASSLKTGFGGTSGRRRGAYEQYF. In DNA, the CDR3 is TGTGCCAGCAGTTTAAAAACAGGGTTTGGCGGGACTAGCGGGAGGAGACGGGGCGCCTACGAGCAGTACTTC. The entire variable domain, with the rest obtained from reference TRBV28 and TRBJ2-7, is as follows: DVKVTQSSRYLVKRTGEKVFLECVQDMDHENMFWYRQDPGLGLRLIYFSYDVKMKEKGDIPEGYSVSREKKERFSLILESASTNQTSMYLCASSLKTGFGGTSGRRRGAYEQYFGPGTRLTVT.

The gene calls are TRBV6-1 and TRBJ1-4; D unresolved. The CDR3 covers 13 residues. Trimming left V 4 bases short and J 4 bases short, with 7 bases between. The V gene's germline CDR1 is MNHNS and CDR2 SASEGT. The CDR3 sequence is CASSVRYNEKLFF. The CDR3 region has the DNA TGTGCCAGCAGTGTCCGGTATAATGAAAAACTGTTTTTT.

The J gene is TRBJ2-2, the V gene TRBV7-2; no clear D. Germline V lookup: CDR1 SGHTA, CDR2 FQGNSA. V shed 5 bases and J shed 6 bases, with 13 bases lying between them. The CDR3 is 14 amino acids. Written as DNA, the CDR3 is TGTGCCAGCAGCCGTTATGACAAGGCCGGGGAGCTGTTTTTT. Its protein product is CASSRYDKAGELFF.